This TCR beta chain is from a study of shared clonotypes between healthy human individuals (TCRdb year 2020). Study-wide context: Three men and two women, aged 18 to 49 years, made up the cohort. Blood TCR repertoires of about five healthy adults were deeply sequenced to estimate repertoire size and the extent of clonotype sharing between individuals. To increase sequencing depth and limit assay-specific biases, TCR repertoire library preparation and sequencing were carried out by different laboratories using diverse techniques. Per donor, leukapheresis produced somewhere between about 0.85 and 10 billion PBMCs.

The donors were healthy, HIV-negative adults who had no recently reported acute infections or vaccinations. Every donor was a Caucasian adult living in Nashville, Tennessee, USA. For unsorted samples, roughly 91 million PBMCs were counted, and genomic DNA was extracted using the QIAamp DNA Blood Mini kit. Blood was collected by leukapheresis, and PBMCs were isolated by Ficoll-Histopaque density gradient centrifugation and then cryopreserved in liquid nitrogen vapor phase. CDR1 and CDR2, looked up from the germline V gene (reference sequence), are DFQATT and SNEGSKA. Reading from cysteine to phenylalanine, the CDR3 counts 11 amino acids. Here the CDR3 DNA is all that survives: 33 bases in frame from base 1. The junction shows trimming of 6 bases on V and 6 bases on J, plus 9 bases between the germline ends. This clone was detected only once. It lacks a known antigen. No base qualities exist here, and no much larger clone lies one base off it.

The study at large found these results: Sampling was limited to blood, and TCR repertoires in tissue likely differ from TCR repertoires in blood. Because the study included a small number of donors, the genetic and exposure-history diversity represented was limited. Pairwise subsampling led to the expectation that sequencing depth would affect the degree of clonotype sharing among donors.

Using the deep immunoSEQ assay, multiplex PCR amplified TCR CDR3 regions from genomic DNA. Extracted genomic DNA from each cell subset was distributed evenly across all wells of several immunoSEQ 96-well plates, and each plate was treated as a replicate. For unsorted PBMC, roughly 300 ng of genomic DNA, equivalent to about 30,000 T cell genomes, went into each replicate PCR. Ten immunoSEQ deep assay plates were used to sequence unsorted PBMC genomic DNA. The purified libraries were quantified using a Qubit 3.0 fluorometer, sized with a Bioanalyzer 2100, and then quantified again using the KAPA Library Quantification kit. Every immunoSEQ 96-well plate was sequenced on a separate single-read 150-cycle Illumina NextSeq 550 flow cell. Regarding the original processing steps: Because the immunoSEQ output held only junctional sequences and lacked quality scores, the filtering could not match the filtering applied to full-length reads. Sequences were annotated with PyIR, a Python wrapper for IgBLAST v1.9, using IMGT germline references to assign V/J genes and CDR3. Reads were filtered out if the reads had weak V/J assignments (E-value above 1e-6), no CDR3, stop codons, out-of-frame junctions, or ambiguous translated residues. V3J clonotypes were defined as sequences sharing an identical inferred V gene, J gene, and CDR3 amino acid sequence. Percentage overlap between repertoires was computed as shared unique clonotypes divided by the size of the smaller repertoire. Richness of each repertoire was evaluated using RTK rarefaction, the Chao1 estimator, and Recon v2.1 estimates of unobserved clonotypes. TCRdb limited this immuneACCESS table to in-frame rearrangements with V and J called. A share of clones is missing; checked studies link under half to unresolved V genes, and the rest is unexplained. The DNA gave D and trimming, while V, J and clone size come from that table. The sample table shows around 430,000 clones, and roughly 77% are seen once. The top ten hold approximately 13% of the sample.

The sequence derives from a woman in her thirties or forties in good health. Some clones in this sample may be carry-over from other donors' samples. The sequence links TRBV20-1 to TRBJ2-1, with the D gene uncertain. The sample taken for sequencing was PBMCs. The nucleotide sequence reads TGCAGTGCCCTACCAAGCAATGAGCAGTTCTTC. Translated, it reads CSALPSNEQFF.